Here is one T cell receptor beta chain with its context. This sample is part of a study of blood T cell repertoires in COVID-19. Study summary: T cells, B-cell-depleted T cells, or PBMCs provided the cDNA or gDNA that served as material.

Clones were read by immunoSEQ multiplex PCR, and TCRdb kept only the in-frame ones, dropping some. The sample has 230,000 or so clones, around 88% seen once; the top ten hold roughly 8.7%. The junction had 6 bases not matched to a gene; V was cut back by 4 bases and J by 3 bases. The CDR3 runs 16 residues. Per germline, CDR1 SGHDT and CDR2 YYEEEE. This receptor was taken from a man aged 35-49 years with active or convalescent COVID-19. The chain recombines TRBV5-6 with TRBJ2-2, with 10 bases fitting TRBD2. The sequencing sample was made of peripheral blood. The CDR3 nucleotides read TGTGCCAGCAGCCCAGGGACTAGCGCCTACACCGGGGAGCTGTTTTTT. Its translation: CASSPGTSAYTGELFF.